One and the same sample provided the 23 T cell receptor beta chains below, sequenced in a study of blood T cell repertoires in COVID-19 (dated by TCRdb to 2018 to 2020). Preparation of the library involved the immunoSEQ multiplex PCR assay. In its TCRdb copy, this immuneACCESS table keeps in-frame sequences only and misses some clones. Where compared with another copy, unresolved V genes explain less than half of these, and the others have no known cause. The sample data list around 130,000 clones, and about four fifths of these were observed just once. Over 15% of the sample goes to the ten largest clones. Material for sequencing was PBMCs or T cells enriched from blood (not recorded which). The receptors here all came from a young man who had recovered from COVID-19.

The chain uses TRBV19 and TRBJ2-1, with D perhaps matching TRBD2 (6 bases). Germline V gene sequence: CDR1 LNHDA, CDR2 SQIVND (reference sequence). The CDR3 has 14 residues. Trimming took 7 bases from V and 7 from J, leaving 17 bases between them. CDR3 DNA: TGTGCCAGTACCAATTCGGGAGAGGAGAATGAGCAGTTCTTC. Translated, it gives CASTNSGEENEQFF. Using reference TRBV19 and TRBJ2-1 for the parts outside the CDR3, the full variable domain is DGGITQSPKYLFRKEGQNVTLSCEQNLNHDAMYWYRQDPGQGLRLIYYSQIVNDFQKGDIAEGYSVSREKKESFPLTVTSAQKNPTAFYLCASTNSGEENEQFFGPGTRLTVL.

V is TRBV11-1 and J is TRBJ2-1; 10 bases match TRBD1. The J segment lost 4 bases and the V segment lost 10 bases, leaving 7 bases of the junction unmatched. The CDR3 is 14 amino acids. The V gene's germline CDR1 is SGHAT and CDR2 FQDESV (reference sequence). In nucleotides, the CDR3 is TGTGCCACCGACCCGGGACAGGGGTACAATGAGCAGTTCTTC. Its protein is CATDPGQGYNEQFF.

The count of this clone is one. This chain joins TRBV9 and TRBJ1-1, with D perhaps matching TRBD1 (5 bases). V was pared by 4 bases and J by 1 base, with 14 bases between. CDR1 and CDR2 (germline): SGDLS, YYNGEE. The CDR3 loop spans 15 amino acids. This chain's CDR3 is CASSPQGHKNTEAFF. DNA of the CDR3: TGTGCCAGCAGCCCTCAAGGACACAAGAACACTGAAGCTTTCTTT.

This clone showed up just once. The genes are TRBV5-6 and TRBJ2-3, with D possibly matching TRBD2 (7 bases). CDR3 length: 15 residues. V lost 5 bases and J lost 3, with 16 bases in between. Germline V lookup: CDR1 SGHDT, CDR2 YYEEEE. The CDR3 sequence is CASSRQVGGTDTQYF. The CDR3 coding sequence is TGTGCCAGCAGTCGACAGGTGGGGGGGACAGATACGCAGTATTTT.

V is TRBV19 and J is TRBJ1-2; tentative D call: TRBD1 (6 bases). The germline V gene encodes CDR1 LNHDA and CDR2 SQIVND (reference sequence). The CDR3 is made up of 14 amino acids. The V end lost 7 bases, the J end lost 6 bases, and 18 bases lay between the germline ends. The CDR3 DNA follows: TGTGCCAGTATTCACAGGGAAAGGGGAAATGGCTACACCTTC. This codes for CASIHRERGNGYTF.

This clone turned up a few times. The gene calls are TRBV29-1 and TRBJ1-2, with 8 positions matching TRBD1. Trimming at V came to 4 bases and at J to 3 bases, leaving 4 bases not matched to a gene. The CDR3 has 13 residues. Per the germline V gene, CDR1 is SQVTM and CDR2 is ANQGSEA. The CDR3, as DNA: TGCAGCGTTGGGACAGGGTCGGACTATGGCTACACCTTC. Its protein is CSVGTGSDYGYTF.

The chain combines TRBV28 with TRBJ1-1; 7 positions match TRBD1. This CDR3 region has 17 residues. Per germline, CDR1 MDHEN and CDR2 SYDVKM. V was clipped by 2 bases and J by 0 bases; unmatched bases: 9. This chain's CDR3 is CASSLGQGGSMNTEAFF. CDR3 sequence (DNA): TGTGCCAGCAGTTTAGGGCAGGGGGGTTCAATGAACACTGAAGCTTTCTTT.

The chain joins TRBV2 to TRBJ2-5; tentative D call: TRBD1 (6 bases). V dropped 6 bases and J dropped 1 base, with 9 bases sitting between them. Germline V gives CDR1 SNHLY, CDR2 FYNNEI. This CDR3 is built from 13 residues. The CDR3 loop reads CASSGQPQETQYF. In DNA, the CDR3 is TGTGCCAGCAGCGGACAGCCCCAAGAGACCCAGTACTTC. The full variable domain, its missing parts supplied by reference TRBV2 and TRBJ2-5, is EPEVTQTPSHQVTQMGQEVILRCVPISNHLYFYWYRQILGQKVEFLVSFYNNEISEKSEIFDDQFSVERPDGSNFTLKIRSTKLEDSAMYFCASSGQPQETQYFGPGTRLLVL.

This chain uses TRBV7-9 with TRBJ2-7, with 7 bases fitting TRBD2. Germline CDR1 and CDR2: SEHNR and FQNEAQ (reference sequence). This CDR3 has 16 residues. Unmatched junction bases numbered 13, after V lost 5 bases and J lost 3 bases. Written as DNA, the CDR3 is TGTGCCAGCAGCCCGCGAGGGACTAAGACGCTCTACGAGCAGTACTTC. This sequence encodes CASSPRGTKTLYEQYF.

The genes are TRBV2 and TRBJ1-4, with D possibly TRBD1 on 5 matching bases. The germline CDR1 and CDR2 sequences are SNHLY and FYNNEI. With 7 bases removed from V and 7 bases from J, the gap between germline ends came to 19 bases. The CDR3 totals 15 residues. This CDR3 is CASIPQGIGGEKLFF. CDR3 sequence (DNA): TGTGCCAGCATCCCCCAGGGAATCGGGGGTGAAAAACTGTTTTTT.

This chain connects TRBV10-1 to TRBJ2-1; perhaps TRBD1 as D (6 bases). The CDR3 extends over 14 amino acids. V lost 0 bases and J lost 5, with 8 bases in between. Per the germline V gene, CDR1 is WNHNN and CDR2 is SYGVQD (reference sequence). The CDR3 DNA reads as TGCGCCAGCAGTGAGTCCGGACAGAACAATGAGCAGTTCTTC. Translated, it gives CASSESGQNNEQFF.

The gene calls are TRBV5-5 and TRBJ2-1; 10 nucleotides align to TRBD2. In germline, CDR1 is SGHKS, CDR2 YYEKEE (reference sequence). CDR3 length: 17 amino acids. V gave up 0 bases and J gave up 0 bases; unmatched junction bases: 3. CDR3 protein: CASSLGTSGPSYNEQFF. The CDR3 DNA reads TGTGCCAGCAGCTTGGGGACTAGCGGACCCTCCTACAATGAGCAGTTCTTC. The variable domain in full, completed from reference TRBV5-5 and TRBJ2-1, reads DAGVTQSPTHLIKTRGQQVTLRCSPISGHKSVSWYQQVLGQGPQFIFQYYEKEERGRGNFPDRFSARQFPNYSSELNVNALLLGDSALYLCASSLGTSGPSYNEQFFGPGTRLTVL.

J is TRBJ1-5 and V is TRBV6-5; 9 nucleotides agree with TRBD1. The CDR3 length is 15 residues. The germline gives CDR1 MNHEY, CDR2 SVGAGI. Germline trimming cut 6 bases from V and 6 bases from J; bases unmatched to any gene: 9. The CDR3 nucleotides are TGTGCCAGCAGAAGGGGACAGGGAGCGGGTCAGCCCCAGCATTTT. As protein: CASRRGQGAGQPQHF.

The V gene is TRBV6-1, the J gene TRBJ1-2; D not certain. V lost 2 bases and J lost 4, with 11 bases in between. The length of the CDR3 is 14 residues. The germline V gene has CDR1 MNHNS and CDR2 SASEGT. The CDR3 region is CASSEPHVAYGYTF. CDR3 nucleotide sequence: TGTGCCAGCAGTGAACCACACGTAGCCTATGGCTACACCTTC.

This clone showed up just once. The chain recombines TRBV12-5 with TRBJ1-5; unclear D gene. Germline CDR1 reads LGHNT; CDR2 reads FRNRAP. The CDR3 runs 17 residues. V was clipped by 0 bases and J by 2 bases, with 14 bases between them. DNA for the CDR3: TGTGCTAGTGGTTTGGTACTAGGCAGAGAAGGCAATCAGCCCCAGCATTTT. Protein sequence: CASGLVLGREGNQPQHF.

This clone was detected only a few times. CDR3 in amino acids: CATSGTETNTGELFF. CDR3 sequence (DNA): TGTGCCACCAGTGGAACAGAGACGAACACCGGGGAGCTGTTTTTT. The chain joins TRBV24-1 to TRBJ2-2; D call uncertain. Germline V lookup: CDR1 KGHDR, CDR2 SFDVKD. V was clipped by 5 bases and J by 0 bases, with 9 bases between them. There are 15 residues in the CDR3.

This clone was seen just once. The chain links TRBV5-4 to TRBJ2-1; 10 bases line up with TRBD1. There are 15 residues in the CDR3. After removal of 6 bases from V and 9 bases from J, the junction contained 12 bases not matched to a gene. The germline CDR1 and CDR2 sequences are SGHNT and YYREEE (reference sequence). The CDR3 protein is CASNVPDRGLSEQFF. In DNA form, the CDR3 reads TGTGCCAGCAACGTCCCAGACAGGGGGCTTAGTGAGCAGTTCTTC.

The genes are TRBV10-3 and TRBJ2-2; 11 bases map to TRBD1. Germline CDR1 and CDR2: ENHRY and SYGVKD. CDR3 size: 16 residues. Unmatched junction bases numbered 2, after V lost 5 bases and J lost 0 bases. CDR3 coding DNA: TGTGCCATCAGTAGGGGACAGGGGGCGAACACCGGGGAGCTGTTTTTT. This encodes CAISRGQGANTGELFF.

As DNA, the CDR3 is TGTGCCAGCTCACCCCAGATGCAGGGGGCTTATAACACCATATATTTT. Its translation: CASSPQMQGAYNTIYF. The genes are TRBV18 and TRBJ1-3; TRBD1 agrees at 8 bases. J gave up 7 bases and V 3 bases, and 11 bases lay outside the gene matches. The CDR3 sequence is 16 residues long. The germline V gene has CDR1 KGHSH and CDR2 LQKENI. The complete variable domain, with remaining parts taken from reference TRBV18 and TRBJ1-3, reads NAGVMQNPRHLVRRRGQEARLRCSPMKGHSHVYWYRQLPEEGLKFMVYLQKENIIDESGMPKERFSAEFPKEGPSILRIQQVVRGDSAAYFCASSPQMQGAYNTIYFGEGSWLTVV.

Only one count was recorded for this clone. This CDR3 is CASSQSAGGPYNEQFF. The CDR3 DNA reads as TGTGCCAGCAGCCAGTCAGCGGGAGGGCCTTACAATGAGCAGTTCTTC. V usage is TRBV3-1 (or the pseudogene TRBV3-2) and J usage is TRBJ2-1, with 10 bases fitting TRBD2. With V trimmed by 3 bases and J by 4 bases, 6 bases remained unmatched. CDR1 is LGHDT and CDR2 is YNNKEL in the germline V gene (reference sequence). The CDR3 spans 16 residues.

This sequence joins TRBV3-1 (or the pseudogene TRBV3-2) and TRBJ1-3; 9 bases agree with TRBD1. Germline CDR1 LGHDT, CDR2 YNNKEL (reference sequence). The CDR3 runs to 15 residues. After removal of 4 bases from V and 2 bases from J, the junction contained 3 bases not matched to a gene. The CDR3 coding sequence is TGTGCCAGCAGCCGCACAGGGGGCACTGGAAACACCATATATTTT. This encodes CASSRTGGTGNTIYF.

CDR3 sequence (DNA): TGCGCCAGCAGCTTGACCCCCGTCCCGGGTTACAACGCCCCACTTAACTATGGCTACACCTTC. Protein: CASSLTPVPGYNAPLNYGYTF. The V and J genes are TRBV5-1 and TRBJ1-2; D not certain. Germline V gene sequence: CDR1 SGHRS, CDR2 YFSETQ. Trimming took off 1 base at V and 1 base at J, with 29 bases between the two ends. CDR3 length: 21 residues.

The chain carries TRBV7-9 and TRBJ2-3; 8 bases are a match to TRBD1. The CDR3 contains 14 residues. Per germline, CDR1 SEHNR and CDR2 FQNEAQ (reference sequence). V gave up 5 bases and J gave up 5 bases; unmatched junction bases: 6. Here the CDR3 DNA reads TGTGCCAGCAGCGCAGGGACAGGTGGAGATACGCAGTATTTT. Its translation is CASSAGTGGDTQYF. Using reference TRBV7-9 and TRBJ2-3 for the parts outside the CDR3, the full variable domain is DTGVSQNPRHKITKRGQNVTFRCDPISEHNRLYWYRQTLGQGPEFLTYFQNEAQLEKSRLLSDRFSAERPKGSFSTLEIQRTEQGDSAMYLCASSAGTGGDTQYFGPGTRLTVL.